The 13 T cell receptor beta chains in this list originate from one sample, sequenced in a study of naive and memory T cell subsets. The beta constant-region primer was an equimolar mix of two oligonucleotides covering TRBC1 and TRBC2. TCRdb independently ran MiXCR on the UMI-ligation and nested PCR reads; one entry per CDR3 protein. The sample consists of around 35,000 distinct CDR3 sequences, roughly 13% of them appearing once. Source material: effector memory CD4+ T cells from blood. Sample subset: effector memory, CD45RA- CD27-. These receptors came from a human donor in good health.

The gene calls are TRBV10-3 and TRBJ2-7; 12 positions agree with TRBD1. The CDR3 runs to 14 residues. The germline CDR1 and CDR2 sequences are ENHRY and SYGVKD. With V trimmed by 6 bases and J by 6 bases, 6 bases remained unmatched. The CDR3 sequence is CAIRGGQGAGEQYF. CDR3 bases: TGTGCCATCAGAGGGGGACAGGGGGCCGGCGAGCAGTACTTC.

This clonotype was seen a handful of times. This chain uses TRBV28 with TRBJ2-7; no reliable D call. This CDR3 has 12 residues. V shed 3 bases and J shed 0 bases, with 3 bases lying between them. From germline, CDR1 is MDHEN and CDR2 SYDVKM. CDR3 loop: CASSFYSYEQYF. As DNA, the CDR3 is TGTGCCAGCAGTTTTTACTCCTACGAGCAGTACTTC.

This clonotype occurred many times. The chain employs TRBV28 and TRBJ2-7, with 7 bases identical to TRBD1. The CDR3 has 13 amino acids. From germline, CDR1 is MDHEN and CDR2 SYDVKM. Trimming took 6 bases from V and 2 from J; bases not matched to a gene: 4. This CDR3 is CASSPGQTYEQYF. The CDR3, as DNA: TGTGCCAGCAGCCCGGGACAGACCTACGAGCAGTACTTC.

In its sample, this clonotype was seen many times. The chain couples TRBV29-1 to TRBJ1-4; unclear D gene. V was cut by 3 bases and J by 7 bases, with 9 bases left in between. CDR1 is SQVTM, CDR2 ANQGSEA, per germline. The CDR3 is made up of 12 amino acids. In nucleotides, the CDR3 is TGCAGCGTTGATGTGTTTGGTGAAAAACTGTTTTTT. This codes for CSVDVFGEKLFF.

This clonotype was recorded at least ten times. The chain recombines TRBV21-1 with TRBJ2-7; TRBD1 is the table's D call and was not checked against the DNA. TRBV21-1 has pseudogene status. This CDR3 contains 14 residues. CDR3 DNA: TGTGCCAGCAGCAGCAGGGGAACGGCCTACGAGCAGTACTTC. Protein: CASSSRGTAYEQYF.

The genes are TRBV6-6 and TRBJ1-1; no definite D call. The CDR3 totals 16 residues. The V gene lost 4 bases and the J gene lost 2 bases, with 17 bases spanning the gap. Germline values: CDR1 MNHNY, CDR2 SVGAGI (reference sequence). CDR3 DNA sequence: TGTGCCAGCAGTTCGACGAACACGGGTGGAAACACTGAAGCTTTCTTT. It specifies CASSSTNTGGNTEAFF.

The chain has TRBV20-1 and TRBJ1-2; D not certain. Germline lookup yields CDR1 DFQATT and CDR2 SNEGSKA (reference sequence). Deletions cut 0 bases from V and 6 bases from J, with 11 bases between. The CDR3 has 13 residues. This CDR3 is CSARDSRIHGYTF. CDR3 coding DNA: TGCAGTGCTAGAGATAGCCGGATACATGGCTACACCTTC.

This clonotype was seen at least ten times. J is TRBJ1-1 and V is TRBV29-1; D gene unclear. With 4 bases removed from V and 2 bases from J, the gap between germline ends came to 8 bases. Germline V gives CDR1 SQVTM, CDR2 ANQGSEA. The CDR3 is 12 amino acids. This chain's CDR3 is CSVGHSNTEAFF. CDR3 in DNA: TGCAGCGTTGGACATTCTAACACTGAAGCTTTCTTT.

This clonotype occurred many times. The gene calls are TRBV7-2 and TRBJ2-3; the match to TRBD2 covers 11 bases. The CDR3 consists of 17 residues. Germline values: CDR1 SGHTA, CDR2 FQGNSA. V lost 4 bases and J lost 1; bases outside the gene matches: 7. CDR3 sequence: CASSYPSGRRGTDTQYF. CDR3 nucleotides: TGTGCCAGCAGCTATCCTAGCGGGAGGCGTGGCACAGATACGCAGTATTTT.

V usage is TRBV7-2 and J usage is TRBJ1-5; tentative D call: TRBD1 (5 bases). The CDR3 extends over 13 amino acids. The V end was cut by 4 bases, the J end by 7 bases, with 11 bases between. The germline CDR1 and CDR2 sequences are SGHTA and FQGNSA. The CDR3 DNA follows: TGTGCCAGCAGCTCGCAGGGAGGGCAGCCCCAGCATTTT. Its translation: CASSSQGGQPQHF.

The chain links TRBV20-1 to TRBJ2-7; D gene unclear. Germline CDR1 is DFQATT and CDR2 is SNEGSKA (reference sequence). CDR3 length: 12 residues. V was pared by 1 base and J by 4 bases, with 8 bases between. The CDR3 sequence is CSARVGVYEQYF. The CDR3, as DNA: TGCAGTGCTAGAGTCGGCGTGTACGAGCAGTACTTC.

The rearrangement joins TRBV4-2 to TRBJ2-7, with TRBD2 as a possible D gene (7 bases). V was cut by 3 bases and J by 4 bases, with 16 bases left in between. The germline gives CDR1 LGHNA, CDR2 YNFKEQ. This CDR3 is built from 15 residues. The CDR3 DNA is TGTGCCAGCAGCCAGGGGGCAACGGGAGGTTACGAGCAGTACTTC. Encoded protein: CASSQGATGGYEQYF.

The chain couples TRBV20-1 to TRBJ2-1; the match to TRBD2 covers 8 bases. J gave up 4 bases and V 2 bases, and 4 bases lay outside the gene matches. This CDR3 contains 14 residues. Per germline, CDR1 DFQATT and CDR2 SNEGSKA (reference sequence). CDR3 in DNA: TGCAGTGCTAGAATGGGACTAGGTTACAATGAGCAGTTCTTC. Amino acids: CSARMGLGYNEQFF.